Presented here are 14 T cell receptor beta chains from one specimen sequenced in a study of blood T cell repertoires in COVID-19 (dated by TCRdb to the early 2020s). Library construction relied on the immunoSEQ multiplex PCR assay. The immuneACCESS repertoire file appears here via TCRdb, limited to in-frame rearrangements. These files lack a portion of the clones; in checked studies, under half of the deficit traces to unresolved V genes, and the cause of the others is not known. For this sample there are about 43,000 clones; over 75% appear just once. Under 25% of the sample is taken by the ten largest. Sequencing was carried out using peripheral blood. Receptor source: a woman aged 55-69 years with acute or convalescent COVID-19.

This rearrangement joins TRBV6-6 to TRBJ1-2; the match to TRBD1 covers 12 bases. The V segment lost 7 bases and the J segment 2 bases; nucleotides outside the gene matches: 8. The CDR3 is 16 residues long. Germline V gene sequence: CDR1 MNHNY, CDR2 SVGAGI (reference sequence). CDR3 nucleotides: TGTGCCAGCACCCTAACCGGGACAGGGGGCAACTATGGCTACACCTTC. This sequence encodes CASTLTGTGGNYGYTF.

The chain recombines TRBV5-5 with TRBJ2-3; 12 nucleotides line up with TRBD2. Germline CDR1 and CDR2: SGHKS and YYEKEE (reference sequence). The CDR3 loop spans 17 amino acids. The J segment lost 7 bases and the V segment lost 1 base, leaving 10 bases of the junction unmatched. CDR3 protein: CASSLHLAGGPGYTQYF. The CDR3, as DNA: TGTGCCAGCAGCTTGCATCTAGCGGGGGGGCCCGGGTATACGCAGTATTTT.

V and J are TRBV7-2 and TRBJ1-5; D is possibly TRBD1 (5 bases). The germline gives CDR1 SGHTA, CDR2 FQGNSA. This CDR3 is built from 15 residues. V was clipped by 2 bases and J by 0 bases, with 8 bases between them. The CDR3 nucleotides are TGTGCCAGCAGCTTACGGGGGTATAGCAATCAGCCCCAGCATTTT. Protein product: CASSLRGYSNQPQHF.

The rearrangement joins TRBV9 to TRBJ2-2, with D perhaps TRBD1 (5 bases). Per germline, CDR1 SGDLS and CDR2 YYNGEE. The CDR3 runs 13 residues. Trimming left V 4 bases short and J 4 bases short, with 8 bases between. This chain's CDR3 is CASSQTGTGELFF. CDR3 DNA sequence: TGTGCCAGCAGCCAAACAGGCACCGGGGAGCTGTTTTTT.

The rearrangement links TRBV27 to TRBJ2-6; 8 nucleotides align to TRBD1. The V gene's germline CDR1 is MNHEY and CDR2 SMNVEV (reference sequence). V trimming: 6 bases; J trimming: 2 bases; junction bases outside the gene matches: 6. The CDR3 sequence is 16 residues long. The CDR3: CASRPSGGPGANVLTF. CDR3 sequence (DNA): TGTGCCAGCAGGCCCTCAGGGGGCCCTGGGGCCAACGTCCTGACTTTC.

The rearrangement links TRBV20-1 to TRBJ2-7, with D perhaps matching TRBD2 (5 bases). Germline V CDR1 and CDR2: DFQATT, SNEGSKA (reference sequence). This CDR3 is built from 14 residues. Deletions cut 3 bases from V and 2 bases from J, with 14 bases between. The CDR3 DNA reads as TGCAGTGCTAGTCGAACAGCGGTAACCTACGAGCAGTACTTC. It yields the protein CSASRTAVTYEQYF.

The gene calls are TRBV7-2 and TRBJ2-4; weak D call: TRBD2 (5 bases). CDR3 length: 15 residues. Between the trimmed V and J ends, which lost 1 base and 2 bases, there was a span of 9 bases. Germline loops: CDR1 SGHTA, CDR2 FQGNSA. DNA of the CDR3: TGTGCCAGCAGCTTAGGGGGAGCATCCAAAAACATTCAGTACTTC. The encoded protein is CASSLGGASKNIQYF.

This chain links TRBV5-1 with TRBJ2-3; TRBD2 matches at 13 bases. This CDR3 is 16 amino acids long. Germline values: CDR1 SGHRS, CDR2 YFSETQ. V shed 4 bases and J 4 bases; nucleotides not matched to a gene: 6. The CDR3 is CASSDWTSGGSDTQYF. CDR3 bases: TGCGCCAGCAGCGACTGGACTAGCGGGGGTTCAGATACGCAGTATTTT. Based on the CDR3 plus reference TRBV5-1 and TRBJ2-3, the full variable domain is KAGVTQTPRYLIKTRGQQVTLSCSPISGHRSVSWYQQTPGQGLQFLFEYFSETQRNKGNFPGRFSGRQFSNSRSEMNVSTLELGDSALYLCASSDWTSGGSDTQYFGPGTRLTVL.

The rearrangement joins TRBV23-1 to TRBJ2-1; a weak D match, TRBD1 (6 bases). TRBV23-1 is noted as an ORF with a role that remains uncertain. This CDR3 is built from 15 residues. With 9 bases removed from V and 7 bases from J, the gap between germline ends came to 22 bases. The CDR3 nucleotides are TGCGCCAGTAAGTCCAGGGGAAAAATCAGGAATGAGCAGTTCTTC. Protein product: CASKSRGKIRNEQFF.

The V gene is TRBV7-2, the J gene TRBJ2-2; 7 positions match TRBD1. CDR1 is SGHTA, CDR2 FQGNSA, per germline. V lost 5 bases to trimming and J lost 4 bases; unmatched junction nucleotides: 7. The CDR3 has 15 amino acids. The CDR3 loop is CASSADRAATGELFF. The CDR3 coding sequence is TGTGCCAGCAGCGCCGACAGGGCCGCCACCGGGGAGCTGTTTTTT.

CDR3 in amino acids: CASSLESREYGYTF. The CDR3 DNA sequence: TGCGCCAGCAGCTTGGAGAGCAGGGAATATGGCTACACCTTC. The V call is TRBV5-1, the J call TRBJ1-2, with a tentative D call TRBD1 (5 bases). This CDR3 has 14 residues. Germline assignment: CDR1 SGHRS and CDR2 YFSETQ. V lost 0 bases and J 5 bases, leaving 11 bases between the germline ends.

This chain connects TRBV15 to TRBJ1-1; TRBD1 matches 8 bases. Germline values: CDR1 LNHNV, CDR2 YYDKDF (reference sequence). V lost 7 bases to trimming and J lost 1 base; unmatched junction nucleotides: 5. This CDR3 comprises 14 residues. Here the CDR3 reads CATNRGGSNTEAFF. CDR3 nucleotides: TGTGCCACCAACAGGGGGGGGTCGAACACTGAAGCTTTCTTT.

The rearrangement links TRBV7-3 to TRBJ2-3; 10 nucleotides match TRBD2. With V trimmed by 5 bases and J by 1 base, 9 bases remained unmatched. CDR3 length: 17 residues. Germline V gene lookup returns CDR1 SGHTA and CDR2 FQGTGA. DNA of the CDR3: TGTGCCAGCAGCCCCAGGCCTAGCGGGGGTGGCACAGATACGCAGTATTTT. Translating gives CASSPRPSGGGTDTQYF.

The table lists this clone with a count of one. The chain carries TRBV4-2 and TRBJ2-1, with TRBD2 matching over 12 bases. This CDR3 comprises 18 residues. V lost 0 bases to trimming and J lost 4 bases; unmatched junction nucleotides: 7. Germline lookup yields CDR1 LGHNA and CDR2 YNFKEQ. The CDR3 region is CASSQDSGLAGRYNEQFF. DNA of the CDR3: TGTGCCAGCAGCCAAGATAGCGGACTAGCGGGGAGATACAATGAGCAGTTCTTC.